This TCR beta chain was profiled in a study of identifying expanded T cells in peripheral blood. Study results and caveats: Technical replicates showed around 1.2 changed clones; two weeks about 16.4; four weeks 19.

The data were produced by immunoSEQ multiplex PCR, yet TCRdb's version contains in-frame clones alone and is incomplete. This sample has around 94,000 clones, with approximately 88% found just once. Remarks on this clone: Antigen: not known.

Germline V gene sequence: CDR1 MNHEY, CDR2 SVGAGI. The V end lost 3 bases, the J end lost 2 bases, and 8 bases lay between the germline ends. The CDR3 totals 13 residues. Input material: blood. The TCR originated in a person between 18 and 70 years old in good health. This rearrangement joins TRBV6-5 to TRBJ2-7; unclear D gene. Here the CDR3 reads CASSYRQTYEQYF. Here the CDR3 DNA reads TGTGCCAGCAGTTATAGACAAACCTACGAGCAGTACTTC.